This is a list of T cell receptor beta chains from one sample in a study of T cells in Graves' hyperthyroidism and ophthalmopathy. TCRdb itself ran the multiplex PCR reads through MiXCR, one entry per CDR3 protein. The sample holds around 600,000 distinct CDR3 sequences; roughly 15% are singletons and the top ten take about an eighth. Material for sequencing was blood. All receptors derive from a woman aged 45-60 years with Graves' ophthalmopathy. The CDR3 runs from the conserved cysteine through the conserved F or W. Fields, in order: D gene, clone size, V gene, CDR3 protein. D genes are given only for firm matches. Rows give clone size only sometimes, using once, few, many, or a class for an expanded clone.

TRBD2	.	TRBV7-2	CASSPTSGRPNEQFF
.	.	TRBV6-2/TRBV6-3	CASSYMGGNQPQHF
TRBD1	many	TRBV20-1	CSARGDRGADNEQFF
.	many	TRBV20-1	CSAGVSGSSYNEQFF
.	.	TRBV5-4	CASSLEEGIRYF
.	few	TRBV19	CASLNRDRGNTIYF
.	many	TRBV5-1	CASSPGWGADTEAFF
TRBD1	.	TRBV9	CASSDRDRGLTEAFF
.	.	TRBV14	CASSQDPSGRTALKQYF
TRBD1	many	TRBV18	CASSPTGDEQFF
TRBD2	many	TRBV27	CASSLRLAGGSYEQYF
.	.	TRBV18	CASSPSPGAAGEAFF
TRBD2	many	TRBV7-8	CASSLGLAGGGNEQFF
TRBD2	many	TRBV12-3/TRBV12-4	CASSFRTSGPKVYNEQFF
.	few	TRBV4-1	CASSQGHLDGYGYTF
TRBD2	many	TRBV11-2	CASRSSGAYEQYF